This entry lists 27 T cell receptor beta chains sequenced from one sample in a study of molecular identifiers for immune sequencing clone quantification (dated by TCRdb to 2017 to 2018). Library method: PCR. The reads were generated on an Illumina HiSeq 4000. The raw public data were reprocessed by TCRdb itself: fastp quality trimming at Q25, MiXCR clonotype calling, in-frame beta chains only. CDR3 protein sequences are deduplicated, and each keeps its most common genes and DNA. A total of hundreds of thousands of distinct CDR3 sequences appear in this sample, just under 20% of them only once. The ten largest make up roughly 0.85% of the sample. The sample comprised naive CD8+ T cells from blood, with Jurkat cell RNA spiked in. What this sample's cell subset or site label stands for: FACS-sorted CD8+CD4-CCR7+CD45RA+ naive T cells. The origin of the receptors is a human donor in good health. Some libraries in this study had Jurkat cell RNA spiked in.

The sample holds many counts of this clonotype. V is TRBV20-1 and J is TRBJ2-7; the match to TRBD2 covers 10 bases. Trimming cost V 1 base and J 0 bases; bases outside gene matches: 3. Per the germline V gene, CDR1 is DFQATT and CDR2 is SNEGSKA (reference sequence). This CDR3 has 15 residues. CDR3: CSARATSGASYEQYF. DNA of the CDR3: TGCAGTGCTAGAGCAACTAGCGGGGCCTCCTACGAGCAGTACTTC.

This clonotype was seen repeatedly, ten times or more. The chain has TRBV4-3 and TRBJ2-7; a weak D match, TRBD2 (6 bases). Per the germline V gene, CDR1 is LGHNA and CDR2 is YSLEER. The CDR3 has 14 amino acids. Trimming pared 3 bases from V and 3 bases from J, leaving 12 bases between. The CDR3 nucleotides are TGCGCCAGCAGCCAGGGACTTACTGGCTACGAGCAGTACTTC. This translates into CASSQGLTGYEQYF.

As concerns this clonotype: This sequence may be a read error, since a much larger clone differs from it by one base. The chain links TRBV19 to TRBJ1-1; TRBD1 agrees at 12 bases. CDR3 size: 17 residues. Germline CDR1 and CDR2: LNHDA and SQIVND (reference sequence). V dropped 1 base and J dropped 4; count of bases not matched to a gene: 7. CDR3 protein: CASSIAGTGGAGTEAFF. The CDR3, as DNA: TGTGCCAGTAGTATAGCAGGGACAGGGGGCGCCGGCACTGAAGCTTTCTTT. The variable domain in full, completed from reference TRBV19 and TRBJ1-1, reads DGGITQSPKYLFRKEGQNVTLSCEQNLNHDAMYWYRQDPGQGLRLIYYSQIVNDFQKGDIAEGYSVSREKKESFPLTVTSAQKNPTAFYLCASSIAGTGGAGTEAFFGQGTRLTVV.

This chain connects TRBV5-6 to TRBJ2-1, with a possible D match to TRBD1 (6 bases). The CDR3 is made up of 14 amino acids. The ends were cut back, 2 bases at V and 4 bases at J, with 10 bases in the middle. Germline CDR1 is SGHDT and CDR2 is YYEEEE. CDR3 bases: TGTGCCAGCAGCTTAGGACAGAGATACAATGAGCAGTTCTTC. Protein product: CASSLGQRYNEQFF.

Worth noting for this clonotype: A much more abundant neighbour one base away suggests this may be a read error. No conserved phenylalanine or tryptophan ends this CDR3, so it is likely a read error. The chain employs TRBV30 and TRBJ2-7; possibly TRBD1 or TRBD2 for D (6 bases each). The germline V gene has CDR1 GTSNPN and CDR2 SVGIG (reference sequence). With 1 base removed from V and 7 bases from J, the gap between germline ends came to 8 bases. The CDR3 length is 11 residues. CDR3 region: CAWSEGGEQYS. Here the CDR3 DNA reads TGTGCCTGGAGTGAAGGGGGGGAGCAGTACTCC.

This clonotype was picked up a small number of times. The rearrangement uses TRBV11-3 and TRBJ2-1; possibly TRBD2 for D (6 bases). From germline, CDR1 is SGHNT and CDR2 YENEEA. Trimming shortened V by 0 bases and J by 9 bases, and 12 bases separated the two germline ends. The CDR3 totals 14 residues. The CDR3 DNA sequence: TGTGCCAGCAGCTTAGATCGAAGAGCGGGTGAGCAGTTCTTC. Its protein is CASSLDRRAGEQFF.

In DNA, the CDR3 is TGCAGCGTTGAGAGGTCCAACTCCTACGAGCAGTACTTC. Its translation is CSVERSNSYEQYF. The rearrangement links TRBV29-1 to TRBJ2-7, with D uncertain. Trimming cost V 3 bases and J 0 bases, with 9 bases left between them. The germline V gene encodes CDR1 SQVTM and CDR2 ANQGSEA. CDR3 length equals 13 residues.

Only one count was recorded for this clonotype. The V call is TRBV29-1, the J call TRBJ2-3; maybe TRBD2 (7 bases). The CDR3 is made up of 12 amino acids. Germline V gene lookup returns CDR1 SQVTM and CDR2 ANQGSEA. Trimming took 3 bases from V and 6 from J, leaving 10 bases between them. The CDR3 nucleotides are TGCAGCGTTGAGGGGGGGCACGATACGCAGTATTTT. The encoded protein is CSVEGGHDTQYF.

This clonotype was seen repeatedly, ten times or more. Written as DNA, the CDR3 is TGTGCCAGCAGTGAAGGAATAGGGATCACTGAAGCTTTCTTT. As protein: CASSEGIGITEAFF. The chain employs TRBV2 and TRBJ1-1; unclear D gene. CDR1 and CDR2 from the germline V gene are SNHLY and FYNNEI. The CDR3 runs to 14 residues. V was trimmed by 1 base and J by 4 bases, leaving 10 bases between them.

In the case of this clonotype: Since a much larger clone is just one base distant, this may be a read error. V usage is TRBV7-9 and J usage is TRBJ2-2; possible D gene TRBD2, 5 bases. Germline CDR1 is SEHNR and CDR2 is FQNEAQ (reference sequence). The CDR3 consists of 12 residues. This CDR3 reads CASSSASGELSF. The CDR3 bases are TGTGCCAGCAGCTCAGCTTCCGGGGAGCTGTCTTTT.

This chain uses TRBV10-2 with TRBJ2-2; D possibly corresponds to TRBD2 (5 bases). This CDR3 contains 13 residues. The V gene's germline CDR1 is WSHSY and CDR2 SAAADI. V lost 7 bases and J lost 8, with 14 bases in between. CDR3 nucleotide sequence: TGCGCCAGCACACACAGCCCGGGGGGGGAGCTGTTTTTT. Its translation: CASTHSPGGELFF.

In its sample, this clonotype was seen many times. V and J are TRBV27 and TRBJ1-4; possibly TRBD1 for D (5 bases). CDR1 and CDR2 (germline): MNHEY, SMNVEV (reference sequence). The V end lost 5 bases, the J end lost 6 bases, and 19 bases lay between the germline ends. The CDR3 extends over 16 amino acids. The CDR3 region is CASSPGSGPGDEKLFF. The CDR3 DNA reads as TGTGCCAGCAGTCCCGGATCTGGCCCGGGGGATGAAAAACTGTTTTTT.

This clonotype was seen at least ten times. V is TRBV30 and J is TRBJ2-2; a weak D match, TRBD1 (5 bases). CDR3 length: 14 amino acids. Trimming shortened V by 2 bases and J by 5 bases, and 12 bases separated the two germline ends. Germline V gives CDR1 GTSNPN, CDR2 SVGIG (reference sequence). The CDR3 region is CAWSQGDWTGELFF. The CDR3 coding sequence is TGTGCCTGGAGTCAAGGGGATTGGACCGGGGAGCTGTTTTTT.

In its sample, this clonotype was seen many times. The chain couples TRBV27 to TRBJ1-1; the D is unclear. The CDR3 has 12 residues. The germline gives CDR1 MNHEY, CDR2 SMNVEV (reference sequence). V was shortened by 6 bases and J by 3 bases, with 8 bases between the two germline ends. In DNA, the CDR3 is TGTGCCAGCAGGTCTGGGGACACTGAAGCTTTCTTT. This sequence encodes CASRSGDTEAFF.

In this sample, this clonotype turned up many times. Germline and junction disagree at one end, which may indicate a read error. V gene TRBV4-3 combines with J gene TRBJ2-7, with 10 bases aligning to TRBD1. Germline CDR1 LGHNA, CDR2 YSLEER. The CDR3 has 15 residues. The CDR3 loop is CASSPGTGASYEQYF. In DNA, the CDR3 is TGTGCCAGCAGTCCCGGGACAGGGGCTTCCTACGAGCAGTACTTC.

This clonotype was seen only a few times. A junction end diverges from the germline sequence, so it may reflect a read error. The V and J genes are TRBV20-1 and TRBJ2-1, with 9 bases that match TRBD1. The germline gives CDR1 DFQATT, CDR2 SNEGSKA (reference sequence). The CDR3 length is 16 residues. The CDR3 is CSARPVQGASYSEQFF. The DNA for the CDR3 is TGCAGTGCTAGACCTGTACAGGGGGCGTCATACAGTGAGCAGTTCTTC.

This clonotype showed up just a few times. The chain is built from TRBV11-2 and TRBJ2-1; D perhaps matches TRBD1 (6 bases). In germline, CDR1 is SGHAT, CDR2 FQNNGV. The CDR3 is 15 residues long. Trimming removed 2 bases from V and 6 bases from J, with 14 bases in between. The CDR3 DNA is TGTGCCAGCAGCTTATGGCAGGGGACCGGCAATGAGCAGTTCTTC. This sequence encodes CASSLWQGTGNEQFF.

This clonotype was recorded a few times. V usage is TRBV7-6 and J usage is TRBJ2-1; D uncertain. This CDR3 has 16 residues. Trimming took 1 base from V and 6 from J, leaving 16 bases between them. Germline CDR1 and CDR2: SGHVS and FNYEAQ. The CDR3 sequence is CASSLEATPRPNEQFF. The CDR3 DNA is TGTGCCAGCAGCTTAGAGGCTACCCCCCGACCCAATGAGCAGTTCTTC.

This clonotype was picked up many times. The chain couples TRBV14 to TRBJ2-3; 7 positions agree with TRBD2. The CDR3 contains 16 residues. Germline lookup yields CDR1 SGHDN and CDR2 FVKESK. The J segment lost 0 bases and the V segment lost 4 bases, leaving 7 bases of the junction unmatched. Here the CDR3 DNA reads TGTGCCAGCAGCCCTCACGGGGGGATGAGCACAGATACGCAGTATTTT. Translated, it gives CASSPHGGMSTDTQYF.

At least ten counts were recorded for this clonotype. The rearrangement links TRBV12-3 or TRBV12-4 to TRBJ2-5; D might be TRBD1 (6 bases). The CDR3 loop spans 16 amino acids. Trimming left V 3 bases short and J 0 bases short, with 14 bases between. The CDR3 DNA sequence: TGTGCCAGCAGTTTCTGGACAGTTTTGTACCAAGAGACCCAGTACTTC. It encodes CASSFWTVLYQETQYF.

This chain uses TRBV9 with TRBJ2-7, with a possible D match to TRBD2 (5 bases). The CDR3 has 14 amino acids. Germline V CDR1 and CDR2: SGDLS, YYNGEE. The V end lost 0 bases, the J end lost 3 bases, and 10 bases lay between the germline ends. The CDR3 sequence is CASSVGTEDYEQYF. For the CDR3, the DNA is TGTGCCAGCAGCGTAGGGACGGAGGACTACGAGCAGTACTTC.

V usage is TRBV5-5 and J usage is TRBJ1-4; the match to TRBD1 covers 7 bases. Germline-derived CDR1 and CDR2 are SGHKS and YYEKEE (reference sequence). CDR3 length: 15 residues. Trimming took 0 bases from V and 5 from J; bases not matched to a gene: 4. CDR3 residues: CASSLGDRRNEKLFF. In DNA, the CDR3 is TGTGCCAGCAGCTTGGGGGACAGACGAAATGAAAAACTGTTTTTT. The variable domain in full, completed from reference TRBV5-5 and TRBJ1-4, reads DAGVTQSPTHLIKTRGQQVTLRCSPISGHKSVSWYQQVLGQGPQFIFQYYEKEERGRGNFPDRFSARQFPNYSSELNVNALLLGDSALYLCASSLGDRRNEKLFFGSGTQLSVL.

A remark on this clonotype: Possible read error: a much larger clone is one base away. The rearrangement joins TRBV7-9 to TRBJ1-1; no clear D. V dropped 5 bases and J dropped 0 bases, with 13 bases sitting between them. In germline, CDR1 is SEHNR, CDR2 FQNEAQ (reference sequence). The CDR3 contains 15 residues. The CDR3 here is CASSPPGSMNTEAFF. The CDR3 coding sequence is TGTGCCAGCAGCCCACCGGGCAGCATGAACACTGAAGCTTTCTTT.

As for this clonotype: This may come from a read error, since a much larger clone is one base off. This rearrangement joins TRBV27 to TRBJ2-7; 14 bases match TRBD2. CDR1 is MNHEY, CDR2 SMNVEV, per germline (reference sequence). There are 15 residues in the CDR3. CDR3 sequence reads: CASGTWTSGRYEQHF. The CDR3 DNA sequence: TGTGCCAGCGGAACGTGGACTAGCGGGAGGTACGAGCAGCACTTC.

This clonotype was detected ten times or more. CDR3: CASSQAEVRGAFF. The CDR3 bases are TGCGCCAGCAGCCAAGCCGAAGTTCGTGGAGCTTTCTTT. The chain couples TRBV4-1 to TRBJ1-1; D is undetermined. V lost 1 base, J lost 10 bases, and 13 bases lay in between. Looked up from germline, CDR1 is MGHRA and CDR2 is YSYEKL. The CDR3 runs 13 residues.

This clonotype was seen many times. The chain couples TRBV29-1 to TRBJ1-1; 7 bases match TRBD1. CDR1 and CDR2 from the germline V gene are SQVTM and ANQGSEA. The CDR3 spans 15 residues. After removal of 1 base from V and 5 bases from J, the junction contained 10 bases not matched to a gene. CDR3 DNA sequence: TGCAGCGTTGAAGCATGGCAGGGGGTGAGGACTGAAGCTTTCTTT. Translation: CSVEAWQGVRTEAFF.

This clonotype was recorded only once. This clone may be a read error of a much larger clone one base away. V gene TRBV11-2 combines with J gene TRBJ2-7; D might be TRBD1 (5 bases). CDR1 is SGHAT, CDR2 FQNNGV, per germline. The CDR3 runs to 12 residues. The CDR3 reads CASNLQAPEQYF. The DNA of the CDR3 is TGTGCCAGCAACTTACAGGCGCCCGAGCAGTACTTC.